This T cell receptor (beta chain) was recorded in a study of identical twins. TCRdb ran MiXCR on the 5' RACE reads and lists one entry per CDR3 protein. The sample holds more than 200,000 distinct CDR3 sequences; 11% to 15% are singletons and the top ten take approximately 8.2%. With V trimmed by 0 bases and J by 0 bases, 5 bases remained unmatched. The CDR3 totals 18 residues. Germline CDR1 and CDR2: LNHNV and YYDKDF (reference sequence). This clonotype was counted ten times or more. The TCR was taken from a woman between 18 and 29 years old in good health. The sequencing sample was made of memory (CD45RO+) T cells sorted from blood. V gene TRBV15 combines with J gene TRBJ2-4, with 10 bases aligning to TRBD1. CDR3 nucleotide sequence: TGTGCCACCAGCAGAGAAGGGACAGGGGTTGGAGCCAAAAACATTCAGTACTTC. Translated, it gives CATSREGTGVGAKNIQYF.